This entry lists 32 T cell receptor beta chains sequenced from one sample in a study of CD8+CD57+ T cells in acquired aplastic anemia. TCR beta VDJ and CDR3 profiling used genomic DNA as template. TCRdb reprocessed the reads with MiXCR, giving one entry per CDR3 protein. The sample consists of some 160,000 distinct CDR3 sequences, less than 50% of them appearing once. Sequenced patients had shown CD8+CD57+ cell expansion by flow cytometry. Sequencing was performed on sorted CD4+, CD8+, or CD8+CD57+ T cells (not recorded which) from PBMCs. These receptors all stem from a human donor with aplastic anemia.

This clonotype was seen only a few times. This chain connects TRBV27 to TRBJ2-1; no definite D call. The germline V and J ends were trimmed by 4 bases and 3 bases, with 13 bases remaining between them. This CDR3 is 15 amino acids long. Germline V lookup: CDR1 MNHEY, CDR2 SMNVEV (reference sequence). The CDR3 spells CASSSDRPYYNEQFF. The DNA of the CDR3 is TGTGCCAGCAGTTCTGACCGGCCCTACTACAATGAGCAGTTCTTC.

This clonotype has a count of ten or more. The gene calls are TRBV7-8 and TRBJ1-2, with D unresolved. In germline, CDR1 is SGHVS, CDR2 FQNEAQ. With 1 base removed from V and 8 bases from J, the gap between germline ends came to 8 bases. The CDR3 runs 12 residues. The CDR3 DNA is TGTGCCAGCAGCTTAGATCTCTCGGGCTACACCTTC. Its protein is CASSLDLSGYTF. Complete variable domain (other parts from reference TRBV7-8 and TRBJ1-2): GAGVSQSPRYKVAKRGQDVALRCDPISGHVSLFWYQQALGQGPEFLTYFQNEAQLDKSGLPSDRFFAERPEGSVSTLKIQRTQQEDSAVYLCASSLDLSGYTFGSGTRLTVV.

This clonotype showed up just a few times. This may be a read error: a much more frequent sequence differs by one nucleotide. The V call is TRBV5-1, the J call TRBJ2-2; D ambiguous. This CDR3 has 13 residues. From germline, CDR1 is SGHRS and CDR2 YFSETQ. The V end was cut by 2 bases, the J end by 7 bases, with 9 bases between. The CDR3 loop is CASSFAVGGELFF. CDR3 in DNA: TGCGCCAGCAGCTTCGCAGTGGGCGGGGAGCTGTTTTTT.

V usage is TRBV9 and J usage is TRBJ2-1; D unclear. Germline values: CDR1 SGDLS, CDR2 YYNGEE. The CDR3 length is 12 residues. V dropped 2 bases and J dropped 7 bases, with 7 bases sitting between them. The CDR3 bases are TGTGCCAGCAGCGTGATGGGGAATGAGCAGTTCTTC. Translation: CASSVMGNEQFF.

The V call is TRBV5-1, the J call TRBJ2-1; 8 positions match TRBD1. Looked up from germline, CDR1 is SGHRS and CDR2 is YFSETQ. The CDR3 consists of 14 residues. V shed 10 bases, J shed 2 bases, and the junction held 8 bases outside the gene matches. In DNA form, the CDR3 reads TGCGCCGGCCGGCGGACAGGGACCTACAATGAGCAGTTCTTC. It translates to CAGRRTGTYNEQFF.

The V gene is TRBV2, the J gene TRBJ2-7, with D hard to call. The germline V gene encodes CDR1 SNHLY and CDR2 FYNNEI. CDR3 length: 15 residues. Trimming took off 1 base at V and 0 bases at J, with 10 bases between the two ends. The CDR3 coding sequence is TGTGCCAGCAGTGAAGTTCCAGGCAGCTCCTACGAGCAGTACTTC. This encodes CASSEVPGSSYEQYF.

The chain has TRBV20-1 and TRBJ2-6; no definite D call. From germline, CDR1 is DFQATT and CDR2 SNEGSKA (reference sequence). This CDR3 is 15 amino acids long. The germline V and J ends were trimmed by 3 bases and 0 bases, with 9 bases remaining between them. The CDR3 sequence is CSASYGYSGANVLTF. The CDR3 coding sequence is TGCAGTGCTAGTTATGGATACTCTGGGGCCAACGTCCTGACTTTC.

This sequence joins TRBV24-1 and TRBJ2-7; possibly TRBD2 for D (6 bases). Trimming shortened V by 5 bases and J by 4 bases, and 14 bases separated the two germline ends. This CDR3 is 14 amino acids long. CDR1 and CDR2 (germline): KGHDR, SFDVKD. This CDR3 reads CATSAGRDGYEQYF. CDR3 bases: TGTGCCACCAGTGCTGGGCGGGATGGGTACGAGCAGTACTTC.

This clonotype has ten or more counts. The gene calls are TRBV5-1 and TRBJ2-7; D gene uncertain. Germline V lookup: CDR1 SGHRS, CDR2 YFSETQ. The CDR3 has 11 amino acids. V gave up 1 base and J gave up 5 bases, with 4 bases separating them. DNA for the CDR3: TGCGCCAGCAGCTTGAGTAACGAGCAGTACTTC. This codes for CASSLSNEQYF.

The V call is TRBV12-3 or TRBV12-4, the J call TRBJ1-1; no firm D call. V lost 4 bases and J 7 bases, leaving 7 bases between the germline ends. The CDR3 contains 11 residues. DNA of the CDR3: TGTGCCAGCAGTTGGGAGAGTGAAGCTTTCTTT. This sequence encodes CASSWESEAFF.

This clonotype appeared a few times. The rearrangement uses TRBV18 and TRBJ2-2, with 9 bases aligning to TRBD1. The CDR3 is 16 amino acids. Per germline, CDR1 KGHSH and CDR2 LQKENI. The V gene end was trimmed by 3 bases and the J gene end by 3 bases; junction bases not matched to a gene: 5. The chain's CDR3 is CASSPRDRVDTGELFF. CDR3 DNA: TGTGCCAGCTCACCTAGGGACAGGGTCGACACCGGGGAGCTGTTTTTT.

In its sample, this clonotype was seen many times. This chain joins TRBV29-1 and TRBJ2-3; D unclear. CDR3 length equals 12 residues. The germline CDR1 and CDR2 sequences are SQVTM and ANQGSEA. Trimming stripped 3 bases from V and 3 bases from J, with 7 bases between. CDR3 nucleotides: TGCAGCGTTGACCGAGAGACAGATACGCAGTATTTT. The encoded protein is CSVDRETDTQYF.

This clonotype was picked up many times. V and J are TRBV19 and TRBJ2-3; weak D call: TRBD2 (6 bases). Germline V gene lookup returns CDR1 LNHDA and CDR2 SQIVND (reference sequence). The CDR3 length is 15 residues. V was pared by 8 bases and J by 2 bases, with 17 bases between. CDR3 coding DNA: TGTGCCAGTGGGAGTAATGGACTATTCACAGATACGCAGTATTTT. It specifies CASGSNGLFTDTQYF.

This clonotype came up a few times. The CDR3 bases are TGTGCCAGTAGTATAACGGGCAGGGGCAATTCACCCCTCCACTTT. It is translated as CASSITGRGNSPLHF. The J gene is TRBJ1-6, the V gene TRBV19; D might be TRBD1 (6 bases). Germline CDR1 LNHDA, CDR2 SQIVND (reference sequence). Trimming shortened V by 2 bases and J by 7 bases, and 12 bases separated the two germline ends. The length of the CDR3 is 15 residues. Full variable domain (missing parts from reference TRBV19 and TRBJ1-6): DGGITQSPKYLFRKEGQNVTLSCEQNLNHDAMYWYRQDPGQGLRLIYYSQIVNDFQKGDIAEGYSVSREKKESFPLTVTSAQKNPTAFYLCASSITGRGNSPLHFGNGTRLTVT.

This chain links TRBV10-3 with TRBJ1-2, with D uncertain. Per germline, CDR1 ENHRY and CDR2 SYGVKD. Trimming removed 3 bases from V and 8 bases from J, with 4 bases in between. The CDR3 has 10 residues. The CDR3 reads CAISDKGYTF. CDR3 bases: TGTGCCATCAGTGACAAAGGCTACACCTTC.

The CDR3 reads CAISEVGRTEAFF. The CDR3 DNA sequence: TGTGCCATCAGTGAGGTGGGGAGGACTGAAGCTTTCTTT. The rearrangement links TRBV10-3 to TRBJ1-1; D gene uncertain. The germline CDR1 and CDR2 sequences are ENHRY and SYGVKD. V shed 2 bases and J shed 5 bases, with 9 bases lying between them. This CDR3 is built from 13 residues.

This clonotype was seen at least ten times. The J gene is TRBJ1-6, the V gene TRBV19; D call uncertain. Germline CDR1 is LNHDA and CDR2 is SQIVND (reference sequence). This CDR3 is 16 amino acids long. Trimming left V 3 bases short and J 0 bases short, with 9 bases between. The CDR3 bases are TGTGCCAGTAGTATCCGCGGTAGCTCCTATAATTCACCCCTCCACTTT. Translated: CASSIRGSSYNSPLHF.

This sequence joins TRBV5-1 and TRBJ2-7; no definite D call. Looked up from germline, CDR1 is SGHRS and CDR2 is YFSETQ. The CDR3 contains 14 residues. Trimming pared 3 bases from V and 4 bases from J, leaving 14 bases between. The CDR3 DNA reads as TGCGCCAGCAGCTGGACCTCGGACGGTTACGAGCAGTACTTC. It translates to CASSWTSDGYEQYF.

Ten or more counts support this clonotype. The chain couples TRBV12-3 or TRBV12-4 to TRBJ2-7; 10 bases agree with TRBD1. The J segment lost 9 bases and the V segment lost 4 bases, leaving 12 bases of the junction unmatched. The CDR3 is 15 amino acids. CDR3 in DNA: TGTGCCAGCAGTTGGGTCCGGGACAGGGGAAAAGGGCAGTACTTC. Translating gives CASSWVRDRGKGQYF.

This clonotype appeared many times. The V call is TRBV10-3, the J call TRBJ1-2, with D possibly being TRBD1 (5 bases). This CDR3 contains 15 residues. The ends were cut back, 0 bases at V and 5 bases at J, with 13 bases in the middle. The germline gives CDR1 ENHRY, CDR2 SYGVKD. Written as DNA, the CDR3 is TGTGCCATCAGTGAGTCTGGAAGAGAGGGGTATGGCTACACCTTC. It codes for CAISESGREGYGYTF.

The genes are TRBV25-1 and TRBJ2-5, with D perhaps assigned TRBD1 or TRBD2 (6 bases each). With 7 bases removed from V and 3 bases from J, the gap between germline ends came to 12 bases. Looked up from germline, CDR1 is MGHDK and CDR2 is SYGVNS. This CDR3 has 13 amino acids. CDR3 sequence reads: CASTRGGKETQYF. Written as DNA, the CDR3 is TGTGCCAGCACCCGAGGGGGGAAAGAGACCCAGTACTTC.

The CDR3 nucleotides are TGTGCCAGCAGCTCAGACAGGGCCCCGGGCACCGGGGAGCTGTTTTTT. This gives the protein CASSSDRAPGTGELFF. The chain links TRBV28 to TRBJ2-2; TRBD1 matches at 7 bases. The CDR3 consists of 16 residues. Germline loops: CDR1 MDHEN, CDR2 SYDVKM. V was clipped by 6 bases and J by 4 bases; unmatched bases: 11.

The chain couples TRBV29-1 to TRBJ1-1; D unclear. In germline, CDR1 is SQVTM, CDR2 ANQGSEA. Deletions cut 4 bases from V and 4 bases from J, with 7 bases between. CDR3 length: 11 amino acids. The DNA of the CDR3 is TGCAGCGTTGGGGGAGGCACTGAAGCTTTCTTT. The encoded protein is CSVGGGTEAFF.

This chain links TRBV10-3 with TRBJ1-5; maybe TRBD1 (5 bases). CDR1 ENHRY and CDR2 SYGVKD come from the germline V gene. The CDR3 has 14 amino acids. V lost 2 bases, J lost 1 base, and 6 bases lay in between. The CDR3 nucleotides are TGTGCCATCAGTGAGGGGGGAAGCAATCAGCCCCAGCATTTT. This encodes CAISEGGSNQPQHF.

The sample holds many counts of this clonotype. The V call is TRBV7-9, the J call TRBJ2-7, with a possible D match to TRBD2 (6 bases). V was clipped by 4 bases and J by 4 bases, with 17 bases between them. CDR3 length: 15 amino acids. CDR1 SEHNR and CDR2 FQNEAQ come from the germline V gene (reference sequence). The CDR3 coding sequence is TGTGCCAGCAGCTCCCGCCGGGACTCTCCTTACGAGCAGTACTTC. Residues: CASSSRRDSPYEQYF.

J is TRBJ1-1 and V is TRBV29-1; D gene unclear. In germline, CDR1 is SQVTM, CDR2 ANQGSEA. This CDR3 comprises 11 residues. V was pared by 8 bases and J by 4 bases, with 11 bases between. CDR3 coding DNA: TGCAGCCTCAGAACCGTCACTGAAGCTTTCTTT. Translating gives CSLRTVTEAFF.

V usage is TRBV10-3 and J usage is TRBJ2-7; no definite D call. Between the trimmed V and J ends, which lost 4 bases and 1 base, there was a span of 20 bases. Per germline, CDR1 ENHRY and CDR2 SYGVKD. The CDR3 runs to 17 residues. CDR3 coding DNA: TGTGCCATCAGTGGGGTGACAATGGTTGATGGGTCCTACGAGCAGTACTTC. This sequence encodes CAISGVTMVDGSYEQYF.

This clonotype was found a few times. V and J are TRBV19 and TRBJ2-1; TRBD1 matches at 7 bases. CDR1 is LNHDA, CDR2 SQIVND, per germline (reference sequence). The CDR3 runs 14 residues. Losses at the gene ends were 7 bases for V and 2 bases for J; bases not matched to a gene: 5. CDR3 sequence reads: CASKPGQTYNEQFF. CDR3 bases: TGTGCCAGTAAACCGGGACAGACCTACAATGAGCAGTTCTTC.

This clonotype was observed at least ten times. The genes are TRBV7-8 and TRBJ2-5, with D unclear. CDR3 length equals 14 residues. Per the germline V gene, CDR1 is SGHVS and CDR2 is FQNEAQ. Trimming pared 1 base from V and 1 base from J, leaving 7 bases between. The CDR3 loop is CASSLGGFQETQYF. The CDR3 DNA follows: TGTGCCAGCAGCTTAGGAGGATTCCAAGAGACCCAGTACTTC.

This clonotype appeared a single time. A much larger clone is a single base away; this may be a read error. The V and J genes are TRBV7-3 and TRBJ1-2, with D tentatively TRBD1 (5 bases). This CDR3 comprises 12 residues. Germline-derived CDR1 and CDR2 are SGHTA and FQGTGA. In nucleotides, the CDR3 is TGTACCAGCAGCTCTCTAGACAGCCGCTACACCTTC. Translation: CTSSSLDSRYTF.

This clonotype came up many times. V usage is TRBV11-1 and J usage is TRBJ2-5; possibly TRBD2 for D (6 bases). V was trimmed by 6 bases and J by 4 bases, leaving 12 bases between them. This CDR3 is 13 amino acids long. Per germline, CDR1 SGHAT and CDR2 FQDESV (reference sequence). CDR3 residues: CASSQTGVETQYF. CDR3 DNA sequence: TGTGCCAGCAGTCAGACGGGAGTAGAGACCCAGTACTTC.

This chain joins TRBV24-1 and TRBJ1-2, with a weak D call TRBD1 (5 bases). V was cut by 4 bases and J by 8 bases, with 16 bases left in between. This CDR3 spans 14 amino acids. The germline gives CDR1 KGHDR, CDR2 SFDVKD. The CDR3 nucleotides read TGTGCCACCAGTGACATCGGGGGGGTTGGCGGCTACACCTTC. Its protein is CATSDIGGVGGYTF.